Described below is a single TCR beta chain sequence and its context. Its target is unknown. Profiled with immunoSEQ multiplex PCR; TCRdb holds only in-frame clones, not every one. The sample has about 160,000 clones, approximately 86% seen once. These data belong to a study of cytomegalovirus exposure and HLA in healthy donors. Study-wide results and caveats: Cytomegalovirus association was listed for 164 TCR beta chains.

Trimming removed 5 bases at V and 3 bases at J, with 16 bases between. Germline CDR1 reads SNHLY; CDR2 reads FYNNEI. The CDR3 sequence is 15 residues long. The V call is TRBV2, the J call TRBJ2-5; weak D call: TRBD1 (6 bases). Material: PBMCs. This clonotype was obtained from a woman aged 18-29 years in good health and CMV-seronegative. DNA of the CDR3: TGTGCCAGCAGTAGGACAGCCCAAAGGGAAGAGACCCAGTACTTC. This translates into CASSRTAQREETQYF.